The T cell receptor (beta chain) described here comes from a study of cytomegalovirus exposure and HLA in healthy donors. This CDR3 comprises 16 residues. Germline V gene data show CDR1 as MGHRA and CDR2 as YSYEKL. V lost 3 bases to trimming and J lost 0 bases, with 12 bases between them. In the PCR, 60 Vbeta and 13 Jbeta primers were used. Assay used: immunoSEQ multiplex PCR; TCRdb lists only in-frame clones, some missing. This repertoire includes 130,000 or so clones. Sequenced sample: PBMCs. The sequence was collected from a woman in her thirties or forties in good health and CMV-seronegative. The genes are TRBV4-1 and TRBJ1-5; tentative D call: TRBD1 (5 bases). The CDR3: CASSHLAGNSNQPQHF. The CDR3 DNA sequence: TGCGCCAGCAGCCATCTGGCAGGGAATAGCAATCAGCCCCAGCATTTT.